This T cell receptor beta chain comes out of a study of Ad26.COV2.S vaccination and SARS-CoV-2 variants. The CDR3 contains 14 residues. V lost 0 bases and J lost 4, with 9 bases in between. The germline V gene has CDR1 SGHDN and CDR2 FVKESK. The study, taken as a whole, reports: Responses of T cells in total may have been underestimated by the TCR breadth and depth analyses. Vaccine recipients surpassed placebo recipients in spike-specific TCR breadth.

The table came from immunoSEQ multiplex PCR; TCRdb's copy has only in-frame clones and leaves some out. The data show roughly 240,000 clones, around 87% seen once. As concerns this clone: Its antigen remains unknown.

Treatment meaning: 15 to 20 received Ad26.COV2.S at low or high dose, single or two shots; about 5 received placebo; per-sample allocation not given. Sampling was performed 63 days after the first vaccine or placebo injection. V usage is TRBV14 and J usage is TRBJ1-1; D not resolved. The sample was peripheral blood, taken in a trial of Ad26.COV2.S vaccine versus placebo. The sequence came from a person between 18 and 65 years old who received the Ad26.COV2.S COVID-19 vaccine or a placebo. This chain's CDR3 is CASSQEEGVTEAFF. In nucleotides, the CDR3 is TGTGCCAGCAGCCAAGAGGAGGGAGTCACTGAAGCTTTCTTT.